The T cell receptor beta chain described here comes from a study of OX40 agonist ivuxolimab in advanced cancers. Regarding the study in general: The costimulatory receptor OX40 (CD134) was targeted by ivuxolimab, a fully human IgG2 agonistic monoclonal antibody. Intravenous ivuxolimab was administered to patients every 2 weeks at six dose levels: 0.01, 0.1, 0.3, 1.5, 3 and 10 mg/kg. Of the roughly 52 dose-escalation patients, hepatocellular carcinoma was present in about 20, melanoma in approximately 15, renal cell carcinoma in 9 and head and neck cancer in 9. A male proportion of roughly 80% and a mean age of approximately 60 years, ranging from about 23 to 90, were recorded for the dose-escalation cohort. Patients were allowed to have had prior anti-PD-1, anti-PD-L1 or anti-CTLA-4 therapy, and about 40% of the dose-escalation patients had been treated with checkpoint inhibitors. Partial responses occurred in three dose-escalation patients: two with cutaneous melanoma and one with hepatocellular carcinoma. Peripheral TCRbeta sequencing was intended to test whether TCR sequence diversity was altered and clonal T-cell expansion was caused by ivuxolimab. The monotherapy dose-escalation portion (N of about 52 patients) of the phase I ivuxolimab trial is reported in the paper.

The research as a whole found: Low levels of normalized T-cell clonal expansion were also shown by some nonresponding patients. After ivuxolimab, more expanded clones were found on average in CD8+ T cells than in CD4+ T cells. At doses of 0.1 to 3.0 mg/kg, clonal expansion of both CD4+ and CD8+ T cells in blood was seen between baseline and week 6. Antigen specificity was not determined for the clonally expanded peripheral T cells. In partial responders in the 0.1-3.0 mg/kg groups, normalized peripheral clonal expansion was found to be among the lowest, especially among CD8+ T cells.

Genomic DNA was extracted from sorted cells for sequencing of the TCRbeta CDR3 region. The immunoSEQ Assay was used to sequence the TCRbeta CDR3 regions. TCRdb carries this immuneACCESS record with in-frame sequences only. Its versions omit some clonotypes, under half of them owing to an unresolved V gene in the studies checked, with the rest unexplained. Counted in this sample were under 85,000 clones; 85% of them appeared once. Approximately 0.78% of the sample is taken by the ten largest. CDR1 SGHNT and CDR2 YENEEA are derived from the germline V gene. Germline trimming amounts to 6 bases on V and 5 bases on J, with 11 as the count of junction bases outside the gene matches. Spanning cysteine to phenylalanine, the CDR3 consists of 17 amino acids. The retained sequence is limited to the CDR3, 51 bases, with the frame set at the first base. Regarding this clone: The antigen it binds to is not known. No much larger clone is present one base from it, and per-base qualities are unavailable.

Patients with autoimmune disease history or receiving systemic immunosuppression were excluded from the trial. Peripheral blood for TCR sequencing was collected from all dose cohorts at baseline, on cycle 4 day 1, and on cycle 7 day 1. The samples were drawn from a first-in-human, open-label, multicenter phase I dose-escalation trial of ivuxolimab. Adults with locally advanced or metastatic melanoma, renal cell carcinoma, hepatocellular carcinoma or head and neck squamous cell carcinoma were enrolled in the trial. Before TCR sequencing, CD4+ and CD8+ T cells were separately sorted from peripheral blood.

The TCR originated in an adult with an advanced solid tumor such as melanoma, head and neck, liver or kidney cancer. The sample was CD4+ or CD8+ T cells sorted from blood, taken in a trial of the OX40 agonist ivuxolimab. This chain joins TRBV11-3 to TRBJ1-5; TRBD1 lines up with 12 middle nucleotides. The DNA is TGTGCCAGCAGTTCCGGGACAGGGGGCCGGGGAGATCAGCCCCAGCATTTT. It codes for CASSSGTGGRGDQPQHF.